The 11 T cell receptor beta chains in this list originate from one sample, sequenced in a study of cytomegalovirus exposure and HLA in healthy donors. With 60 Vbeta and 13 Jbeta primers, the PCR was carried out. Sequenced by immunoSEQ multiplex PCR; TCRdb stores in-frame clones only, minus some. The listing records roughly 78,000 clones. Material: PBMCs. The receptor set was obtained from a boy aged 5-17 years in good health and CMV-seronegative.

The CDR3 DNA is TGTGCCTGGAGTGGACTAAATGAGCAGTTCTTC. Translation gives CAWSGLNEQFF. The rearrangement uses TRBV30 and TRBJ2-1, with D perhaps TRBD2 (5 bases). From germline, CDR1 is GTSNPN and CDR2 SVGIG (reference sequence). The ends were cut back, 1 base at V and 7 bases at J, with 5 bases in the middle. The CDR3 has 11 amino acids.

The chain combines TRBV19 with TRBJ1-2; 11 bases align to TRBD1. Per germline, CDR1 LNHDA and CDR2 SQIVND (reference sequence). The ends lost 9 bases at V and 2 bases at J; junction bases unmatched: 8. This CDR3 is 15 amino acids long. The CDR3 protein is CASRTGGGRNYGYTF. CDR3 sequence (DNA): TGTGCCAGCAGGACAGGGGGCGGCCGAAACTATGGCTACACCTTC.

The chain recombines TRBV5-1 with TRBJ2-3, with TRBD2 matching 13 bases. Losses at the gene ends were 4 bases for V and 0 bases for J; bases not matched to a gene: 8. The CDR3 sequence is 18 residues long. The germline gives CDR1 SGHRS, CDR2 YFSETQ. The CDR3 bases are TGCGCCAGCAGCGCTAGGACTAGCGGGGGACCTAGCACAGATACGCAGTATTTT. This sequence encodes CASSARTSGGPSTDTQYF.

The chain recombines TRBV18 with TRBJ2-2; a possible D gene is TRBD2 (6 bases). CDR3 length: 17 residues. Trimming removed 5 bases at V and 0 bases at J, with 16 bases between. Germline CDR1 reads KGHSH; CDR2 reads LQKENI. The CDR3 here is CASSSGFGGPNTGELFF. The DNA of the CDR3 is TGTGCCAGCTCATCCGGTTTCGGGGGACCGAACACCGGGGAGCTGTTTTTT.

V and J are TRBV10-3 and TRBJ2-7; 9 bases are a match to TRBD2. The V and J ends lost 7 bases and 4 bases, in that order; junction bases with no gene match: 8. CDR1 and CDR2 from the germline V gene are ENHRY and SYGVKD. The CDR3 consists of 14 residues. The CDR3 protein is CAIKDSGSPYEQYF. CDR3 in DNA: TGTGCCATCAAGGATAGCGGGAGTCCTTACGAGCAGTACTTC.

J is TRBJ1-6 and V is TRBV30, with D uncertain. Per the germline V gene, CDR1 is GTSNPN and CDR2 is SVGIG (reference sequence). Trimming removed 2 bases at V and 0 bases at J, with 14 bases between. The CDR3 length is 17 residues. CDR3 DNA: TGTGCCTGGAGTCCCGGACGGGATAGCTCCTATAATTCACCCCTCCACTTT. Translated: CAWSPGRDSSYNSPLHF.

The chain recombines TRBV18 with TRBJ1-2; perhaps TRBD1 as D (6 bases). Trimming stripped 3 bases from V and 4 bases from J, with 15 bases between. This CDR3 region has 15 residues. Germline V lookup: CDR1 KGHSH, CDR2 LQKENI. The CDR3 DNA sequence: TGTGCCAGCTCACCGTCGAGGACGGACAGCTATGGCTACACCTTC. This sequence encodes CASSPSRTDSYGYTF.

The V and J genes are TRBV6-5 and TRBJ1-1; perhaps TRBD1 as D (5 bases). The CDR3 extends over 14 amino acids. The germline V gene encodes CDR1 MNHEY and CDR2 SVGAGI. V was cut by 4 bases and J by 4 bases, with 13 bases left in between. Here the CDR3 reads CASSSLPGVTEAFF. As DNA, the CDR3 is TGTGCCAGCAGTTCATTACCGGGGGTCACTGAAGCTTTCTTT.

V usage is TRBV5-1 and J usage is TRBJ1-1; D call uncertain. The CDR3 covers 13 residues. Looked up from germline, CDR1 is SGHRS and CDR2 is YFSETQ. Trimming removed 3 bases from V and 3 bases from J, with 9 bases in between. Here the CDR3 reads CASSSDRDTEAFF. The DNA of the CDR3 is TGCGCCAGCAGCTCTGACCGGGACACTGAAGCTTTCTTT.

The chain carries TRBV7-2 and TRBJ2-3; 14 nucleotides line up with TRBD2. The V segment lost 6 bases and the J segment 4 bases; nucleotides outside the gene matches: 12. The CDR3 loop spans 18 amino acids. From germline, CDR1 is SGHTA and CDR2 FQGNSA. CDR3 amino acids: CASRPSGTSGSQPDTQYF. CDR3 in DNA: TGTGCCAGCAGACCCTCCGGGACTAGCGGGAGCCAGCCAGATACGCAGTATTTT.

The chain combines TRBV7-9 with TRBJ2-2; D perhaps matches TRBD1 (6 bases). The germline V and J ends were trimmed by 6 bases and 2 bases, with 10 bases remaining between them. CDR1 and CDR2 (germline): SEHNR, FQNEAQ (reference sequence). The CDR3 spans 14 residues. The CDR3 nucleotides read TGTGCCAGCAGAACCGGGACAAACACCGGGGAGCTGTTTTTT. Protein: CASRTGTNTGELFF.